A selection of T cell receptor beta chains follows, all from one sample in a study of identical twins. In TCRdb, the 5' RACE reads were re-called with MiXCR into one record per CDR3 protein. Here the sample spans fewer than 900,000 distinct CDR3 sequences, 18% being singletons. These records were also assigned to another study, of T cells expressing NK-cell markers.

Sequenced sample: PBMCs. These receptors originate from a woman under 30 in good health. CDR3s include the opening cysteine and the closing phenylalanine or tryptophan. A D gene is named only where the DNA matches it firmly. For some rows the clone size is stated as once, few or many, or as a class when expanded; others skip it.

CDR3 protein: CASSLGIWGQFF
CDR3 DNA: TGTGCCAGCAGTTTAGGGATTTGGGGGCAGTTCTTC
V gene: TRBV12-3/TRBV12-4
J gene: TRBJ2-1
clone size: few
D gene: .

CDR3 protein: CASSLAAVTYEQYF
CDR3 DNA: TGTGCCAGCAGCTTGGCTGCGGTAACCTACGAGCAGTACTTC
V gene: TRBV5-6
J gene: TRBJ2-7
clone size: few
D gene: .

CDR3 protein: CASGLASATQYF
CDR3 DNA: TGTGCTAGTGGTTTGGCTAGCGCCACCCAGTACTTC
V gene: TRBV12-5
J gene: TRBJ2-5
clone size: .
D gene: .

CDR3 protein: CASSLAVELNEQFF
CDR3 DNA: TGTGCCAGCAGCTTAGCTGTAGAACTAAATGAGCAGTTCTTC
V gene: TRBV7-2
J gene: TRBJ2-1
clone size: .
D gene: .

CDR3 protein: CASSRTRWDEDYEQYF
CDR3 DNA: TGTGCCAGCAGCAGGACCCGGTGGGACGAGGACTACGAGCAGTACTTC
V gene: TRBV27
J gene: TRBJ2-7
clone size: few
D gene: .

CDR3 protein: CASTIQGYGYTF
CDR3 DNA: TGTGCCAGCACTATACAGGGCTATGGCTACACCTTC
V gene: TRBV12-3/TRBV12-4
J gene: TRBJ1-2
clone size: .
D gene: .

CDR3 protein: CSVEVAQGVGTQYF
CDR3 DNA: TGCAGCGTTGAAGTAGCGCAGGGGGTTGGTACGCAGTATTTT
V gene: TRBV29-1
J gene: TRBJ2-3
clone size: few
D gene: TRBD1

CDR3 protein: CASSVGAANTGELFF
CDR3 DNA: TGTGCCAGCAGCGTAGGGGCCGCGAACACCGGGGAGCTGTTTTTT
V gene: TRBV9
J gene: TRBJ2-2
clone size: .
D gene: .

CDR3 protein: CASSPWPGDPQYF
CDR3 DNA: TGCGCCAGCAGCCCTTGGCCGGGGGATCCGCAGTACTTC
V gene: TRBV5-1
J gene: TRBJ2-7
clone size: once
D gene: .

CDR3 protein: CASSLSGGGNQPQHF
CDR3 DNA: TGCGCCAGCAGCTTGTCAGGGGGCGGCAATCAGCCCCAGCATTTT
V gene: TRBV5-1
J gene: TRBJ1-5
clone size: few
D gene: TRBD1

CDR3 protein: CASSPPRASGFSNEQFF
CDR3 DNA: TGTGCCAGCAGCCCTCCCCGGGCTAGCGGGTTCTCCAATGAGCAGTTCTTC
V gene: TRBV12-3/TRBV12-4
J gene: TRBJ2-1
clone size: many
D gene: TRBD2

CDR3 protein: CASHQGPELNNEQFF
CDR3 DNA: TGCGCCAGCCACCAGGGGCCCGAGCTTAACAATGAGCAGTTCTTC
V gene: TRBV5-1
J gene: TRBJ2-1
clone size: .
D gene: .

CDR3 protein: CASSLPVPATQYF
CDR3 DNA: TGTGCCAGCAGTCTTCCAGTCCCGGCTACCCAGTACTTC
V gene: TRBV12-3/TRBV12-4
J gene: TRBJ2-5
clone size: few
D gene: .

CDR3 protein: CSATMGGAGGPYEQYF
CDR3 DNA: TGCAGTGCTACAATGGGTGGGGCGGGAGGCCCCTACGAGCAGTACTTC
V gene: TRBV20-1
J gene: TRBJ2-7
clone size: .
D gene: TRBD2

CDR3 protein: CASSYGGSTTDTQYF
CDR3 DNA: TGCGCCAGCAGCTACGGCGGGAGTACGACAGATACGCAGTATTTT
V gene: TRBV5-1
J gene: TRBJ2-3
clone size: few
D gene: TRBD2

CDR3 protein: CASSFRPSSGANVLTF
CDR3 DNA: TGTGCCAGCAGCTTCAGACCGAGCTCTGGGGCCAACGTCCTGACTTTC
V gene: TRBV7-6
J gene: TRBJ2-6
clone size: few
D gene: .

CDR3 protein: CASSEGGVNQPQHF
CDR3 DNA: TGTGCCAGCAGTGAAGGAGGAGTCAATCAGCCCCAGCATTTT
V gene: TRBV6-1
J gene: TRBJ1-5
clone size: .
D gene: .

CDR3 protein: CSVEATIGTYGYTF
CDR3 DNA: TGCAGCGTTGAAGCCACCATCGGAACCTATGGCTACACCTTC
V gene: TRBV29-1
J gene: TRBJ1-2
clone size: .
D gene: .

CDR3 protein: CASSGTGGKYEQYF
CDR3 DNA: TGCGCCAGCAGCGGGACAGGGGGTAAATACGAGCAGTACTTC
V gene: TRBV5-1
J gene: TRBJ2-7
clone size: few
D gene: TRBD1

CDR3 protein: CSATRDSNTPLHF
CDR3 DNA: TGCAGTGCTACCCGGGACAGCAATACACCCCTCCACTTT
V gene: TRBV20-1
J gene: TRBJ1-6
clone size: few
D gene: TRBD1

CDR3 protein: CASSLGPRQYGYTF
CDR3 DNA: TGTGCCAGCAGCTTAGGCCCTAGACAGTATGGCTACACCTTC
V gene: TRBV7-9
J gene: TRBJ1-2
clone size: few
D gene: .

CDR3 protein: CASSTAHRGLRDEQYF
CDR3 DNA: TGTGCCAGCAGTACAGCCCACAGGGGTTTGCGGGACGAGCAGTACTTC
V gene: TRBV6-1
J gene: TRBJ2-7
clone size: .
D gene: TRBD1

CDR3 protein: CATTGAKPYNEQFF
CDR3 DNA: TGTGCCACGACAGGGGCTAAACCCTACAATGAGCAGTTCTTC
V gene: TRBV24-1
J gene: TRBJ2-1
clone size: few
D gene: TRBD1

CDR3 protein: CASSRSDTGELFF
CDR3 DNA: TGCGCCAGCAGTCGTTCCGACACCGGGGAGCTGTTTTTT
V gene: TRBV5-1
J gene: TRBJ2-2
clone size: few
D gene: .

CDR3 protein: CASSPEGTYNSPLHF
CDR3 DNA: TGTGCCAGCAGCCCTGAGGGTACCTATAATTCACCCCTCCACTTT
V gene: TRBV6-1
J gene: TRBJ1-6
clone size: .
D gene: .

CDR3 protein: CASSQDLRDDYGYTF
CDR3 DNA: TGCGCCAGCAGCCAAGATCTCAGGGACGACTATGGCTACACCTTC
V gene: TRBV4-3
J gene: TRBJ1-2
clone size: .
D gene: .

CDR3 protein: CASSPEHVSYNSPLHF
CDR3 DNA: TGTGCCAGCAGCCCAGAGCATGTTTCCTATAATTCACCCCTCCACTTT
V gene: TRBV7-2
J gene: TRBJ1-6
clone size: .
D gene: .

CDR3 protein: CASSARDPQETQYF
CDR3 DNA: TGTGCCAGCAGTGCACGGGACCCCCAAGAGACCCAGTACTTC
V gene: TRBV27
J gene: TRBJ2-5
clone size: .
D gene: .

CDR3 protein: CASSLEGGAEGYTF
CDR3 DNA: TGCGCCAGCAGCCTGGAGGGAGGGGCGGAAGGCTACACCTTC
V gene: TRBV5-1
J gene: TRBJ1-2
clone size: .
D gene: .

CDR3 protein: CASSETLEQFF
CDR3 DNA: TGTGCCAGCAGTGAAACTCTTGAGCAGTTCTTC
V gene: TRBV25-1
J gene: TRBJ2-1
clone size: .
D gene: .

CDR3 protein: CASSIGTEASEQYF
CDR3 DNA: TGTGCCAGCTCAATCGGGACAGAAGCGTCCGAGCAGTACTTC
V gene: TRBV27
J gene: TRBJ2-7
clone size: .
D gene: TRBD1

CDR3 protein: CASTTTPAQLMNTEAFF
CDR3 DNA: TGTGCCAGCACAACCACCCCCGCACAGCTCATGAACACTGAAGCTTTCTTT
V gene: TRBV6-1
J gene: TRBJ1-1
clone size: few
D gene: .

CDR3 protein: CASSASDRAYEQYF
CDR3 DNA: TGTGCCAGCAGCGCCTCGGACAGGGCCTACGAGCAGTACTTC
V gene: TRBV3-1
J gene: TRBJ2-7
clone size: .
D gene: TRBD1

CDR3 protein: CASSLERYHTGELFF
CDR3 DNA: TGTGCCAGCAGCTTAGAACGCTACCACACCGGGGAGCTGTTTTTT
V gene: TRBV5-5
J gene: TRBJ2-2
clone size: few
D gene: .

CDR3 protein: CAISEKPGQGTGANVLTF
CDR3 DNA: TGTGCCATCAGTGAGAAACCGGGACAGGGGACTGGGGCCAACGTCCTGACTTTC
V gene: TRBV10-3
J gene: TRBJ2-6
clone size: many
D gene: TRBD1

CDR3 protein: CAWNTGYTDTQYF
CDR3 DNA: TGTGCCTGGAACACAGGCTACACAGATACGCAGTATTTT
V gene: TRBV30
J gene: TRBJ2-3
clone size: .
D gene: .

CDR3 protein: CASTYGTGYEQYF
CDR3 DNA: TGTGCCAGCACTTACGGGACAGGCTACGAGCAGTACTTC
V gene: TRBV6-5
J gene: TRBJ2-7
clone size: .
D gene: TRBD1

CDR3 protein: CASSLSSGRATDTQYF
CDR3 DNA: TGTGCCAGCAGCTTGTCTAGCGGGAGGGCCACAGATACGCAGTATTTT
V gene: TRBV11-2
J gene: TRBJ2-3
clone size: .
D gene: TRBD2

CDR3 protein: CASSPPSVRGTEAFF
CDR3 DNA: TGTGCCAGCTCACCACCGAGTGTGAGGGGAACTGAAGCTTTCTTT
V gene: TRBV18
J gene: TRBJ1-1
clone size: .
D gene: .

CDR3 protein: CAICLYGLSGRASGETQYF
CDR3 DNA: TGTGCCATCTGTTTATACGGTCTTAGCGGGAGGGCCTCGGGGGAGACCCAGTACTTC
V gene: TRBV12-3/TRBV12-4
J gene: TRBJ2-5
clone size: .
D gene: TRBD2

CDR3 protein: CASSYSYRGLTQYF
CDR3 DNA: TGTGCCAGCAGTTACTCGTATCGGGGACTCACGCAGTATTTT
V gene: TRBV6-5
J gene: TRBJ2-3
clone size: few
D gene: .

CDR3 protein: CASSLGRLAGGAPYNEQFF
CDR3 DNA: TGCGCCAGCAGCTTGGGCCGACTAGCGGGAGGGGCCCCCTACAATGAGCAGTTCTTC
V gene: TRBV5-1
J gene: TRBJ2-1
clone size: few
D gene: TRBD2

CDR3 protein: CAWSMTELYQPQHF
CDR3 DNA: TGTGCCTGGAGTATGACAGAGTTGTATCAGCCCCAGCATTTT
V gene: TRBV30
J gene: TRBJ1-5
clone size: .
D gene: .

CDR3 protein: CSARGVTQDTQYF
CDR3 DNA: TGCAGTGCTAGAGGGGTTACACAGGATACGCAGTATTTT
V gene: TRBV20-1
J gene: TRBJ2-3
clone size: .
D gene: .

CDR3 protein: CASSLMVDGGFEKLFF
CDR3 DNA: TGCGCCAGCAGCTTGATGGTTGATGGAGGGTTCGAAAAACTGTTTTTT
V gene: TRBV5-1
J gene: TRBJ1-4
clone size: few
D gene: .

CDR3 protein: CSAPHGQGFLNEQFF
CDR3 DNA: TGCAGTGCTCCGCATGGACAGGGCTTCTTGAATGAGCAGTTCTTC
V gene: TRBV20-1
J gene: TRBJ2-1
clone size: .
D gene: TRBD1

CDR3 protein: CASRKNWREQYF
CDR3 DNA: TGTGCCAGCCGTAAAAACTGGAGGGAGCAGTACTTC
V gene: TRBV27
J gene: TRBJ2-7
clone size: .
D gene: .

CDR3 protein: CASSPPGLARETQYF
CDR3 DNA: TGTGCCAGCAGTCCGCCGGGACTAGCGCGGGAGACCCAGTACTTC
V gene: TRBV12-3/TRBV12-4
J gene: TRBJ2-5
clone size: .
D gene: TRBD2

CDR3 protein: CASSQRTDNYGYTF
CDR3 DNA: TGTGCCAGCAGCCAGAGGACGGATAACTATGGCTACACCTTC
V gene: TRBV6-1
J gene: TRBJ1-2
clone size: few
D gene: .

CDR3 protein: CASSQAGTLDVGELFF
CDR3 DNA: TGTGCCAGCAGCCAAGCCGGGACTCTCGACGTTGGGGAGCTGTTTTTT
V gene: TRBV3-1
J gene: TRBJ2-2
clone size: .
D gene: .

CDR3 protein: CSLLTGRSSNEQFF
CDR3 DNA: TGCAGCCTACTCACCGGCCGAAGCAGTAATGAGCAGTTCTTC
V gene: TRBV29-1
J gene: TRBJ2-1
clone size: .
D gene: .

CDR3 protein: CASSQTGLAGSETQYF
CDR3 DNA: TGTGCCAGCAGCCAAACGGGACTAGCGGGATCAGAGACCCAGTACTTC
V gene: TRBV3-1
J gene: TRBJ2-5
clone size: .
D gene: TRBD2